Listed here are 7 T cell receptor beta chains from one sample, sequenced in a study of cytomegalovirus exposure and HLA in healthy donors. Use of 60 Vbeta and 13 Jbeta primers characterized the PCR. Measured with immunoSEQ multiplex PCR; TCRdb has only the in-frame clones, and not every one. The sample comprises some 67,000 clones, 70% to 85% of which are singletons, and about 8.3% rests with the top ten. Material: PBMCs. The receptors come from a man in his sixties in good health and CMV-seropositive.

V usage is TRBV6-5 and J usage is TRBJ1-5, with TRBD1 as a possible D gene (5 bases). CDR3 length: 15 residues. CDR1 is MNHEY, CDR2 SVGAGI, per germline. Deletions cut 7 bases from V and 9 bases from J, with 22 bases between. The CDR3 reads CASTKGRDVPRPQHF. CDR3 nucleotide sequence: TGTGCCAGCACTAAAGGGCGGGACGTCCCTCGGCCCCAGCATTTT.

This clone was counted once. The chain links TRBV7-2 to TRBJ1-1; 8 bases are shared with TRBD1. V lost 3 bases, J lost 1 base, and 4 bases stayed unmatched. Germline V gives CDR1 SGHTA, CDR2 FQGNSA. This CDR3 spans 15 amino acids. This chain's CDR3 is CASSFSGQGNTEAFF. For the CDR3, the DNA is TGTGCCAGCAGCTTCTCCGGACAGGGGAACACTGAAGCTTTCTTT.

Only a few counts were recorded for this clone. The chain recombines TRBV27 with TRBJ2-1, with 9 positions matching TRBD2. Per the germline V gene, CDR1 is MNHEY and CDR2 is SMNVEV (reference sequence). V lost 2 bases and J lost 3; bases outside the gene matches: 14. The CDR3 covers 19 residues. In DNA, the CDR3 is TGTGCCAGCAGTTTACAGTTTGCGACTAGCGGAACCCTCTACAATGAGCAGTTCTTC. It yields the protein CASSLQFATSGTLYNEQFF.

This chain joins TRBV6-1 and TRBJ2-3; 8 bases are shared with TRBD2. Trimming cost V 4 bases and J 7 bases; bases outside gene matches: 10. The CDR3 is 15 amino acids. CDR1 is MNHNS, CDR2 SASEGT, per germline. CDR3 sequence (DNA): TGTGCCAGCAGTGTAGGAGCGAGCGGGGGAAATACGCAGTATTTT. Its protein is CASSVGASGGNTQYF.

Relative to its sample, this clone is medium-sized. The chain recombines TRBV30 with TRBJ2-1, with a possible D match to TRBD2 (5 bases). CDR1 is GTSNPN and CDR2 is SVGIG in the germline V gene (reference sequence). Trimming shortened V by 7 bases and J by 9 bases, and 13 bases separated the two germline ends. The CDR3 has 11 residues. CDR3 in DNA: TGTGCCTACTCAGGAGGCCGTGAGCAGTTCTTC. It specifies CAYSGGREQFF.

The rearrangement links TRBV11-2 to TRBJ1-1; 11 nucleotides align to TRBD1. After removal of 5 bases from V and 6 bases from J, the junction contained 8 bases not matched to a gene. Germline CDR1 reads SGHAT; CDR2 reads FQNNGV. The CDR3 contains 15 residues. CDR3 sequence reads: CASSRRGQGDAEAFF. The CDR3 DNA follows: TGTGCCAGCAGCCGCCGGGGACAGGGGGACGCTGAAGCTTTCTTT.

This sequence joins TRBV21-1 and TRBJ1-1. TRBV21-1 is a pseudogene locus. This CDR3 region has 14 residues. The CDR3 sequence: CASSKETGNTEAFF. CDR3 bases: TGTGCCAGCAGCAAAGAGACGGGGAACACTGAAGCTTTCTTT.